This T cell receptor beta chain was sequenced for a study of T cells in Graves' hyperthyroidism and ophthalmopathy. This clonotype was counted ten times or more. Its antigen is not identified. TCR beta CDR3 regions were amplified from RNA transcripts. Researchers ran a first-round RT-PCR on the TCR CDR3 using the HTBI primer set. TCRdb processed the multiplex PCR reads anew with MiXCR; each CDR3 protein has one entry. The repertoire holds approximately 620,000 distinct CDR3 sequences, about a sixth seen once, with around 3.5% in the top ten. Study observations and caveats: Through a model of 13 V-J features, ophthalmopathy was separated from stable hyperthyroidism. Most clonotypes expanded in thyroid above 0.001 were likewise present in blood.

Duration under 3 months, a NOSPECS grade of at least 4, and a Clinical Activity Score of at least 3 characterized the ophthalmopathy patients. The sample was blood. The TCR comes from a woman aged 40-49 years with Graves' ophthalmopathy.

The CDR3 bases are TGTGCCAGCAGTTTAGAGCAGGGGGCCGACAATGAGCAGTTCTTC. It codes for CASSLEQGADNEQFF. The chain couples TRBV12-3 or TRBV12-4 to TRBJ2-1; 8 bases are a match to TRBD1. The junction had 4 bases not matched to a gene; V was cut back by 1 base and J by 5 bases. The CDR3 is 15 residues long.